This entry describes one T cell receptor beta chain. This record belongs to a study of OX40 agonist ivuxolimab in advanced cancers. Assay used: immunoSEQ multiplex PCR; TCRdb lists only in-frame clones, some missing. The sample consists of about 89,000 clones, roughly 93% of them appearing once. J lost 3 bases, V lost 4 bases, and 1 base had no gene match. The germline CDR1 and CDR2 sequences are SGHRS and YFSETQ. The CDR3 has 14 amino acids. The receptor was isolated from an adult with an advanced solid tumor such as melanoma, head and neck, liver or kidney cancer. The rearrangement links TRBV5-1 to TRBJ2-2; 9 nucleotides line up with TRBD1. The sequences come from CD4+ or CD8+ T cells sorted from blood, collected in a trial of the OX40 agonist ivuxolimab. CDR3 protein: CASSRQGDTGELFF. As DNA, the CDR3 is TGCGCCAGCAGCCGACAGGGGGACACCGGGGAGCTGTTTTTT. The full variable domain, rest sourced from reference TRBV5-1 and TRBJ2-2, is KAGVTQTPRYLIKTRGQQVTLSCSPISGHRSVSWYQQTPGQGLQFLFEYFSETQRNKGNFPGRFSGRQFSNSRSEMNVSTLELGDSALYLCASSRQGDTGELFFGEGSRLTVL.